This T cell receptor beta chain was sequenced during a study of tumor-infiltrating lymphocytes in primary liver carcinoma. Looking at the study overall: Sequenced samples came back with roughly 3.65 to 8 million productive TCRbeta reads, and the counts looked alike across tissue types.

This clonotype was observed a handful of times. The CDR3 runs 13 residues. In germline, CDR1 is MDHEN, CDR2 SYDVKM. The ends were cut back, 8 bases at V and 4 bases at J, with 12 bases in the middle. Unsorted bulk tissue, roughly 20-32 mg of it, served as the source for co-extraction of RNA and DNA. Starting material of about 480 ng total RNA yielded TCR beta cDNA via a constant-region primer. Libraries covering TCR beta were generated through three nested multiplex PCR rounds (using a slightly modified ARM-PCR). For approximately 11 cycles apiece, the opening two PCR rounds ran with TRBV1-TRBV30 forward primers and a C-beta reverse primer. Each CDR3 protein gets one entry after TCRdb re-called the multiplex PCR reads with MiXCR. The sample comprises around 79,000 distinct CDR3 sequences, roughly 69% of which are singletons, and roughly 28% rests with the top ten.

The source material was tumor-adjacent normal liver tissue. The chain recombines TRBV28 with TRBJ1-5, with D possibly TRBD1 on 6 matching bases. The TCR originated in a man in his forties with primary liver carcinoma and hepatitis B virus infection. The DNA for the CDR3 is TGTGCCAGCCGAAAACAGGGTAATCAGCCCCAGCATTTT. This encodes CASRKQGNQPQHF.